The rows below give T cell receptor beta chains drawn from one sample of a study of shared clonotypes between healthy human individuals. Assay used: immunoSEQ multiplex PCR; TCRdb lists only in-frame clones, some missing. The sample lists around 510,000 clones; around 95% were seen once. Material for sequencing was naive CD4+ T cells sorted from blood. These receptors all come from a woman aged 25 to 39 in good health. Each CDR3 is given with its conserved first and last residue. Each record gives: V gene, D gene, J gene, CDR3 protein. The D gene is left open where the match is weak.

TRBV15	TRBD1	TRBJ1-1	CATSLGGQRIDEAFF
TRBV5-1	TRBD1	TRBJ1-1	CASTRGQDTEAFF
TRBV6-1	-	TRBJ2-3	CASSLTADSTDTQYF
TRBV6-5	-	TRBJ2-5	CASSYTRNSETQYF
TRBV7-9	-	-	CASSFIVNEQYF
TRBV4-1	TRBD1	TRBJ2-5	CASSLIEQGWLETQYF
TRBV18	-	TRBJ2-1	CASSPSKKYNEQFF
TRBV11-2	-	TRBJ2-5	CASSLAGTTQETQYF
TRBV18	-	TRBJ2-7	CASSPPNSPYEQYF
TRBV5-1	-	TRBJ2-5	CASSLTSRIGEETQYF
TRBV28	-	TRBJ2-5	CASSSPETQETQYF
TRBV10-2	-	TRBJ2-7	CASRRGRSSYEQYF
TRBV5-1	-	TRBJ2-5	CASRVAGHRAQETQYF
TRBV7-9	-	TRBJ1-1	CASSFWGGGAEAFF
TRBV18	TRBD1	TRBJ1-2	CASSLQGANYGYTF
TRBV4-1	-	TRBJ1-1	CASSQEGVLNTEAFF
TRBV15	TRBD1	TRBJ1-5	CATSSQYRGDQPQHF
TRBV19	-	TRBJ1-1	CASSITGVVTEAFF
TRBV5-1	-	TRBJ2-2	CASFSTANTGELFF
TRBV30	-	TRBJ1-5	CAWSNGQNQPQHF
TRBV5-6	-	TRBJ2-7	CASSLLGYEQYF
TRBV7-3	TRBD2	TRBJ2-2	CASSLDISGGAGELFF
TRBV2	TRBD2	TRBJ2-5	CASTGRDYGETQYF
TRBV5-1	-	TRBJ2-7	CASSPIDRSSYEQYF
TRBV5-4	TRBD2	TRBJ2-7	CASSGGLAAYEQYF
TRBV15	-	TRBJ2-7	CATSRLGTSSSYEQYF
TRBV13	-	TRBJ2-7	CASSLKVRDEQYF
TRBV14	-	TRBJ2-7	CASRGADGGLYEQYF
TRBV7-9	TRBD1	TRBJ2-7	CASSDRGAASEQYF
TRBV6-5	-	TRBJ1-5	CASSHYSNQPQHF
TRBV19	-	TRBJ2-7	CASSSRQPYEQYF
TRBV11-2	TRBD2	TRBJ2-1	CASSFTSGRYNEQFF
TRBV20-1	-	TRBJ1-2	CSGGRAGYTF
TRBV9	-	TRBJ1-5	CASSVAGDDQPQHF
TRBV18	-	TRBJ1-1	CASSPRVTENTEAFF
TRBV7-9	-	TRBJ2-2	CASSSRDPYTGELFF
TRBV6-5	TRBD1	TRBJ1-5	CASSYRTGTQPQHF
TRBV5-4	-	TRBJ2-2	CASSLDLSNTGELFF
TRBV28	-	TRBJ1-5	CASSIRGAHNQPQHF
TRBV28	-	TRBJ1-3	CASSLDTSGNTIYF
TRBV5-1	-	TRBJ1-1	CASSLTTAEAFF
TRBV28	TRBD1	TRBJ1-5	CASRPGQGGQPQHF
TRBV19	TRBD2	TRBJ2-2	CASGTIAGGNTGELFF
TRBV20-1	-	TRBJ2-3	CSARPGDTQYF